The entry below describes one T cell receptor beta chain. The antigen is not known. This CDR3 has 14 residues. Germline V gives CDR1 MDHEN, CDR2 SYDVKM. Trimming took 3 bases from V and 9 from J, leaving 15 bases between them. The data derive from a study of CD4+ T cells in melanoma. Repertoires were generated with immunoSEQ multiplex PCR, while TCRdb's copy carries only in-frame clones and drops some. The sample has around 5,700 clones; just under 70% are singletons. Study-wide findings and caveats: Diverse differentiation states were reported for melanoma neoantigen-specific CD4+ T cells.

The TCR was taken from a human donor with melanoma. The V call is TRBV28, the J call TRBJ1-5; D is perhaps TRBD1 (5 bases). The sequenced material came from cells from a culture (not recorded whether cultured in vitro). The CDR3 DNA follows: TGTGCCAGCAGTTTGAACACGGGGGGTGGGCCCCAGCATTTT. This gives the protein CASSLNTGGGPQHF.